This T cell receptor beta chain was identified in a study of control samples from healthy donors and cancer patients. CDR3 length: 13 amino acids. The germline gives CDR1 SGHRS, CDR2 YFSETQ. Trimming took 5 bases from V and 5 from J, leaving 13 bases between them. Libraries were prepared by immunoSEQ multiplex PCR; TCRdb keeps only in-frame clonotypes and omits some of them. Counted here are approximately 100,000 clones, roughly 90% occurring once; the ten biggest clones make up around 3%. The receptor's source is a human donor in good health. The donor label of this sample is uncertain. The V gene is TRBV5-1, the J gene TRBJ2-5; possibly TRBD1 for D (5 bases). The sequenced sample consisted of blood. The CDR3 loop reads CASSSGYRETQYF. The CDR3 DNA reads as TGCGCCAGCAGTTCAGGGTATAGGGAGACCCAGTACTTC.